This T cell receptor beta chain appears in the sequencing data of a study of blood T cell repertoires in COVID-19. For the study at large: Spain, Italy and the United States supplied samples that represented acute and convalescent COVID-19.

The length of the CDR3 is 13 residues. Germline loops: CDR1 SNHLY, CDR2 FYNNEI. Trimming pared 4 bases from V and 6 bases from J, leaving 13 bases between. In the source study's methods: Researchers report that nucleated cell counts were estimated from reference gene primer amplification. Profiled with immunoSEQ multiplex PCR; TCRdb holds only in-frame clones, not every one. From that table come the V and J calls and clone size; the DNA was used to work out D and trimming. The data hold more than 100,000 clones, with around 89% observed a single time. The rearrangement links TRBV2 to TRBJ2-7; maybe TRBD2 (5 bases). The TCR was taken from a man between 65 and 85 years old with active COVID-19. The sample was peripheral blood. The CDR3 reads CASSVRRSPEQYF. Written as DNA, the CDR3 is TGTGCCAGCAGTGTAAGGAGGAGCCCCGAGCAGTACTTC.